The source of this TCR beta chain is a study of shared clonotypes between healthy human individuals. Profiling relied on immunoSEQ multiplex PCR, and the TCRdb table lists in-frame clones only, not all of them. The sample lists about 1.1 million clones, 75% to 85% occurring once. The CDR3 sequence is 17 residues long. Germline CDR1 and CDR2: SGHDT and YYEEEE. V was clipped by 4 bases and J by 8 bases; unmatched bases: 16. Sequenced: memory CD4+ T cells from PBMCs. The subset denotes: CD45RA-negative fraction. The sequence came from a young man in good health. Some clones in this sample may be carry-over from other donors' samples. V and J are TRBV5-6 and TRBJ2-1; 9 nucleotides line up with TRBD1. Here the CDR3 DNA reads TGTGCCAGCAGCGCCTGGGTCGGGACAGGGTTAGGATATGAGCAGTTCTTC. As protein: CASSAWVGTGLGYEQFF.